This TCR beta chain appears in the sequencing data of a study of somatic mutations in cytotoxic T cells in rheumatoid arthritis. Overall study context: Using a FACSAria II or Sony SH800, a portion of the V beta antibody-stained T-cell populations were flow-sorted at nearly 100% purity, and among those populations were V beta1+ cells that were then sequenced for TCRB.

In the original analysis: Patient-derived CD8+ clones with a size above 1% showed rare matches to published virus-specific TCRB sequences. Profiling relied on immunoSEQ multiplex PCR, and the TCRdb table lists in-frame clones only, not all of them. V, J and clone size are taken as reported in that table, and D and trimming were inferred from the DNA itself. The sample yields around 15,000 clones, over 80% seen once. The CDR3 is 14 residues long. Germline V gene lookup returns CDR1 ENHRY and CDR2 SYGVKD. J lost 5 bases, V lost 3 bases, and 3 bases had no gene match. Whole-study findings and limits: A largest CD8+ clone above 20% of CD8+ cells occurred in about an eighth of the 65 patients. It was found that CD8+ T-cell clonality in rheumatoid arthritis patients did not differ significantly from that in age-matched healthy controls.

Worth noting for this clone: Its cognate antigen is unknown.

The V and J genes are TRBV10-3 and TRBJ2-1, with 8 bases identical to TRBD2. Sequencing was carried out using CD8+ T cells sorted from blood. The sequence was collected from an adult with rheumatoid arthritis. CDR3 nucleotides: TGTGCCATCAGTGAAACTAGCGGCAACAATGAGCAGTTCTTC. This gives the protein CAISETSGNNEQFF.